This T cell receptor (beta chain) was identified in a study of PD-1 blockade in classical Hodgkin lymphoma. TCRdb's table, derived via immunoSEQ multiplex PCR, lists solely in-frame clones and lacks some. The sample gives just over 50,000 clones, 73% of which show up once; about 16% is in the top ten. Every patient was affected by relapse after autologous stem cell transplantation, while exposure to brentuximab vedotin was not uniform. When best responses were assessed, they were complete response, partial response or progressive disease. In the case of this clone: Its target is unknown. Distinct nucleotide sequences in the sample also encode this CDR3.

Study-wide results and caveats: In newly diagnosed patients, baseline TCR diversity was reportedly below that of healthy donors. Compared with baseline, CD4+ but not CD8+ TCR diversity had risen significantly by C4D1.

Germline-derived CDR1 and CDR2 are GTSNPN and SVGIG (reference sequence). The V gene lost 5 bases and the J gene lost 0 bases, with 12 bases spanning the gap. The CDR3 has 14 residues. The chain employs TRBV30 and TRBJ2-3; the D gene could be TRBD1 or TRBD2 (5 bases each). The receptor was isolated from a human donor with classical Hodgkin lymphoma. Sequencing was performed on peripheral blood mononuclear cells (PBMCs), taken before the second cycle of nivolumab. CDR3 in amino acids: CAWRWGPSTDTQYF. DNA of the CDR3: TGTGCCTGGCGATGGGGACCTAGCACAGATACGCAGTATTTT.